This TCR beta chain derives from a study of T cell responses to AZD1222 COVID-19 vaccine. V lost 1 base and J 7 bases, leaving 17 bases between the germline ends. The CDR3 extends over 16 amino acids. Germline V gene data show CDR1 as SGHTA and CDR2 as FQGNSA. TCRdb's copy holds only in-frame clones and misses some; the assay was immunoSEQ multiplex PCR. This table holds approximately 94,000 clones, roughly 91% found once. The sample in question was peripheral blood, obtained on day 0 of AZD1222 vaccination. The J gene is TRBJ1-5, the V gene TRBV7-2; perhaps TRBD1 as D (5 bases). This receptor was obtained from an adult in good health. DNA of the CDR3: TGTGCCAGCAGCTTAGGTGGAGGCAGGGTGGGACAGCCCCAGCATTTT. Its protein is CASSLGGGRVGQPQHF.